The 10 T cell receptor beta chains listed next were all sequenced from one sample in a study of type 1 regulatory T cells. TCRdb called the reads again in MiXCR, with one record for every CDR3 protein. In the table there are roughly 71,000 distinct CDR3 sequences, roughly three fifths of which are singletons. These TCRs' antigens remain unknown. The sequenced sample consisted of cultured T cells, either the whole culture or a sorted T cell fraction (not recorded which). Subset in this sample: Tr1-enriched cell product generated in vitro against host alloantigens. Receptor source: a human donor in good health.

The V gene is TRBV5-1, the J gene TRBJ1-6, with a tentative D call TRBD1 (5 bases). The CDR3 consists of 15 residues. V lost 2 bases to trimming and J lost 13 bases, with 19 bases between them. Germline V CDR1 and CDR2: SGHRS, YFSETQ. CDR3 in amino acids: CASSLVRGRDIPLHF. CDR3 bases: TGCGCCAGCAGCTTAGTGCGGGGACGGGATATCCCCCTCCACTTT. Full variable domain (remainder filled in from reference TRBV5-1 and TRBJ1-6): KAGVTQTPRYLIKTRGQQVTLSCSPISGHRSVSWYQQTPGQGLQFLFEYFSETQRNKGNFPGRFSGRQFSNSRSEMNVSTLELGDSALYLCASSLVRGRDIPLHFGNGTRLTVT.

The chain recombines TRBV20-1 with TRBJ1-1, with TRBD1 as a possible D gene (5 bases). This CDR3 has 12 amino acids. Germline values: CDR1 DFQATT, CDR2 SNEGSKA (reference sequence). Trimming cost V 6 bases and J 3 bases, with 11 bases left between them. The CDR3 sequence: CSAQRGDTEAFF. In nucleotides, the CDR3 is TGCAGTGCCCAGCGGGGGGACACTGAAGCTTTCTTT.

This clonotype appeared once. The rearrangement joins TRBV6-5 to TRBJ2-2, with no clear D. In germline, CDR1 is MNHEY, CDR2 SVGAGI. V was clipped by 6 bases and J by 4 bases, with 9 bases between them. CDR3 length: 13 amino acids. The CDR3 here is CASSRRATGELFF. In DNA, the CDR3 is TGTGCCAGCAGCAGACGGGCCACCGGGGAGCTGTTTTTT.

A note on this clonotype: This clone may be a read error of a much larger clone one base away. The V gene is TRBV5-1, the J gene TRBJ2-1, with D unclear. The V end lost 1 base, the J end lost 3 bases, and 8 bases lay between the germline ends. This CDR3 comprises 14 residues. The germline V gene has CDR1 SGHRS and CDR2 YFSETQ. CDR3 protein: CASSLRLDYNEQFF. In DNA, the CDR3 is TGCGCCAGCAGCTTGAGACTTGACTACAATGAGCAGTTCTTC.

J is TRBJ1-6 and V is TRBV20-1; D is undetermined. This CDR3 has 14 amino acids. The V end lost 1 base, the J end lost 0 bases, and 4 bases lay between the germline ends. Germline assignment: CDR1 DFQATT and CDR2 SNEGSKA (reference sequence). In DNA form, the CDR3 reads TGCAGTGCTAGAGGGCCCTCCTATAATTCACCCCTCCACTTT. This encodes CSARGPSYNSPLHF.

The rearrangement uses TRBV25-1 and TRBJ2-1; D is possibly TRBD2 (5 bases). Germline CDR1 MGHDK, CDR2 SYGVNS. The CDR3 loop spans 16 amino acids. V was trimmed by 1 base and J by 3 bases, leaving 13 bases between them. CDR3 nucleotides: TGTGCCAGCAGTGAATTACGGGCGGGTTTCTACAATGAGCAGTTCTTC. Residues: CASSELRAGFYNEQFF.

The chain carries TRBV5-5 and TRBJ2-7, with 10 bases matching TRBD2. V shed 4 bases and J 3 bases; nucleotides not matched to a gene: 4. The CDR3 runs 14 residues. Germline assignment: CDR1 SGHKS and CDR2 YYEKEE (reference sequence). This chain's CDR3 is CASSAGLAVYEQYF. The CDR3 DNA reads TGTGCCAGCAGCGCAGGACTAGCGGTCTACGAGCAGTACTTC.

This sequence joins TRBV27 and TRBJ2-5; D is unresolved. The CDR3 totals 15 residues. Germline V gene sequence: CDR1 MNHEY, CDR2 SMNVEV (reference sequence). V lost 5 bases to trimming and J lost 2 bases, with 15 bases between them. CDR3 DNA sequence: TGTGCCAGCAGTCAATCTCGAGTGAGGCAAGAGACCCAGTACTTC. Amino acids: CASSQSRVRQETQYF.

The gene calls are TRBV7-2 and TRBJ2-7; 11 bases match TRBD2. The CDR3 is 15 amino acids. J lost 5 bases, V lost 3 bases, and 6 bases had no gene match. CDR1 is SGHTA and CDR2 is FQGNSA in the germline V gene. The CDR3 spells CASSLILAGVNEQYF. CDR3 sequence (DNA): TGTGCCAGCAGCTTGATACTAGCGGGAGTAAACGAGCAGTACTTC.

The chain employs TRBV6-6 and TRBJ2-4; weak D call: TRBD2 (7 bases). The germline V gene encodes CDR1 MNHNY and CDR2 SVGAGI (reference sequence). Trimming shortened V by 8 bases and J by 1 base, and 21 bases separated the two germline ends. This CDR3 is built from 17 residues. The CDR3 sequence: CASSNPGEGEAKNIQYF. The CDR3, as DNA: TGTGCCAGCTCCAACCCAGGGGAGGGAGAGGCCAAAAACATTCAGTACTTC.